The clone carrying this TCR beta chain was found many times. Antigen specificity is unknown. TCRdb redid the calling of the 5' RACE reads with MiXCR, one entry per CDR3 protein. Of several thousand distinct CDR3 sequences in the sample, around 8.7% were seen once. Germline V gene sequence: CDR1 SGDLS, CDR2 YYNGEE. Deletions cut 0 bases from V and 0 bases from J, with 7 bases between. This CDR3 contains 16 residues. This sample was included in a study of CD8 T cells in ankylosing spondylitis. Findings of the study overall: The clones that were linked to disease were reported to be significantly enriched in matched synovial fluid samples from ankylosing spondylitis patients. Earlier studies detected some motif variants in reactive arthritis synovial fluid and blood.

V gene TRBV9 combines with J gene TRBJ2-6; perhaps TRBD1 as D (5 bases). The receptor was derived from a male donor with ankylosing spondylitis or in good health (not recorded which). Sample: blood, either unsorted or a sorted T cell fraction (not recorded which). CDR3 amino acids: CASSVDDSSGANVLTF. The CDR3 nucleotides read TGTGCCAGCAGCGTAGACGACAGCTCTGGGGCCAACGTCCTGACTTTC.